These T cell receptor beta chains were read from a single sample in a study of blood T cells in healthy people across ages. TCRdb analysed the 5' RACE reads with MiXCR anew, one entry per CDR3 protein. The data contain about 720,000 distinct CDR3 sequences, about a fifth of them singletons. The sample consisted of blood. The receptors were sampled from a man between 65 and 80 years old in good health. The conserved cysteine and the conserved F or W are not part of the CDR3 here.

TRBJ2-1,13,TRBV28,ASRLSGSGSNEQF
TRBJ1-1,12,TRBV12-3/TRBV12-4,ASSLGGARTEAF
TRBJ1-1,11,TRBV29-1,SVVGHMNTEAF
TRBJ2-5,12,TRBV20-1,SASEMEGREEQY
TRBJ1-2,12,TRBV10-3,AINKRTDNYGYT
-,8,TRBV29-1,SGGNYEQY
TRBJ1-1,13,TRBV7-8,ASSTTGGQNTEAF
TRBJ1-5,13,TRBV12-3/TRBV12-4,ASKLTGTRDQPQH
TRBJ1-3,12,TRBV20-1,SAREPRAGNTIY
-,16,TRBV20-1,SATPLRNGVQGTDTQH
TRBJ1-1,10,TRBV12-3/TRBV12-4,ASSPRGTEAF
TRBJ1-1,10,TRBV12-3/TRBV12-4,ASSFGSLEAF
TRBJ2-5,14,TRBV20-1,STSPGRRGKVETQY
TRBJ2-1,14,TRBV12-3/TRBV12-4,ASSFPGQGYYNEQF
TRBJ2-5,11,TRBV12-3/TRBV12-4,ASSLERVETQY
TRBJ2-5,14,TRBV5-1,ASTQRWVAGMKTQY
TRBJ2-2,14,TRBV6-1,ASSKYGTGNTGELF
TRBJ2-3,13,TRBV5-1,ASSFLTGDTDTQY
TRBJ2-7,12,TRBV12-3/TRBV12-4,ASSLGSGTYEQY
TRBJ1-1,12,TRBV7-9,ASRGTGMNTEAF
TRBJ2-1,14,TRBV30,AWSPLGASSYNEQF
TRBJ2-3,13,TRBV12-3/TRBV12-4,ASSLLAASTDTQY
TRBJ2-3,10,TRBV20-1,SARDGRDTQY
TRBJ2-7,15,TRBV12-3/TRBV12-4,ASSLAQDSDYVGEQY
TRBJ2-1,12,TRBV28,ASWGADRAHEQF
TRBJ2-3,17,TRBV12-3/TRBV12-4,ASSLSLGSGTLDTDTQY
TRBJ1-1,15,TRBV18,ASSPPRGQVMFTEAF
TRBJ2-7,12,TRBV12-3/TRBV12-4,ASSPDEKGYEQY
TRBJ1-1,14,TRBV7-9,ASSPTVGGMNTEAF
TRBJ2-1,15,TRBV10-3,AISDPGQWGSYNEQF
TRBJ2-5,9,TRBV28,ASSRGETQY
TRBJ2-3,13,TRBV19,ASSPRDRGEDTQY
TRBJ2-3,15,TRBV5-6,ASSSTIGGKDTDTQY
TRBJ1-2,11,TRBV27,ASTSTPNYGYT
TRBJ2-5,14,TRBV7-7,ASSLFRQGAGETQY
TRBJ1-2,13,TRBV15,ATSRDLQSSYGYT
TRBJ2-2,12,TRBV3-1,ASSQARSTGELF
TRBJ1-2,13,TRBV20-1,SARDRAVGNYGYT
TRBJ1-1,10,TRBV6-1,ASRGTLTEAF
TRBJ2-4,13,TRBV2,ASSNDSPNRHIQY
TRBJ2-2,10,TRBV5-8,ASSLAVGRLF
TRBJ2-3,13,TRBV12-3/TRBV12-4,ASSPRTRGTDTQY
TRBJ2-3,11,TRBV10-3,ATGTMGADTQY
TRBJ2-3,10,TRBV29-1,SGLYPTDTQY
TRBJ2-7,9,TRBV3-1,ASSGYNEQY
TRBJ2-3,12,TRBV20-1,SATSSRGADTQY
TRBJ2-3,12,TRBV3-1,ASSQEWSTDTQY
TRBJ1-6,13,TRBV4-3,ASSQSGGHLSPLH
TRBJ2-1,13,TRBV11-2,ASSLQGLADNEQF
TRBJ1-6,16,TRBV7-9,ASSPRTNHRGGNSPLH
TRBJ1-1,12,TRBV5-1,ASTIGGGGTEAF
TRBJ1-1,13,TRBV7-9,ASSSGAKGATEAF
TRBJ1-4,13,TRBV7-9,ATPPAEATNEKLF